The clone carrying this T cell receptor beta chain occurred many times. This sample was included in a study of T cells in Graves' hyperthyroidism and ophthalmopathy. Germline V gene sequence: CDR1 ENHRY, CDR2 SYGVKD. The CDR3 has 14 residues. V was shortened by 8 bases and J by 0 bases, with 13 bases between the two germline ends. What was amplified from RNA transcripts were TCR beta CDR3 regions. Using the HTBI primer set, a first-round RT-PCR was run on the TCR CDR3. TCRdb called the multiplex PCR reads again in MiXCR, with one record for every CDR3 protein. This sample yields under 650,000 distinct CDR3 sequences, of which about 16% are seen a single time; less than 4.5% belongs to the top ten.

The specimen was blood. This sequence joins TRBV10-3 and TRBJ1-2, with a tentative D call TRBD1 (5 bases). This TCR came from a woman younger than 45 with Graves' hyperthyroidism. CDR3: CAIGRGGANYGYTF. The CDR3 region has the DNA TGTGCCATCGGACGGGGGGGAGCTAACTATGGCTACACCTTC.